Sequencing of this T cell receptor (beta chain) was carried out in a study of shared T cell receptors in the human thymus. Clones were sequenced by immunoSEQ multiplex PCR, and TCRdb holds only the in-frame ones, with some missing. The table has about 380,000 clones, around 95% seen once. Deletions cut 8 bases from V and 0 bases from J, with 19 bases between. CDR3 length: 17 residues. CDR1 is KGHSH and CDR2 is LQKENI in the germline V gene. The clonotype comes from a human donor. The sequenced sample consisted of thymocytes. The chain combines TRBV18 with TRBJ2-2; maybe TRBD2 (6 bases). In DNA, the CDR3 is TGTGCCAGCAAAGACATTCCAGGCGGGGCGAACACCGGGGAGCTGTTTTTT. Translation: CASKDIPGGANTGELFF. The whole variable domain, filled in from reference TRBV18 and TRBJ2-2, reads NAGVMQNPRHLVRRRGQEARLRCSPMKGHSHVYWYRQLPEEGLKFMVYLQKENIIDESGMPKERFSAEFPKEGPSILRIQQVVRGDSAAYFCASKDIPGGANTGELFFGEGSRLTVL.